This T cell receptor (beta chain) was sequenced during a study of T cell responses to AZD1222 COVID-19 vaccine. Background on the study: Recipients boosted at about 4 weeks or about 12 weeks are pooled.

J was trimmed by 5 bases and V by 4 bases; bases with no gene match: 9. Per the germline V gene, CDR1 is SGHRS and CDR2 is YFSETQ. This CDR3 is built from 16 residues. TCRdb keeps only in-frame clones here, not all; method: immunoSEQ multiplex PCR. The sample shows some 140,000 clones, 90% to 95% of them seen only once. This clone appeared a single time. Its antigen is as yet unknown. Study-level results: Samples come after the peak T cell response, not at day 14. Spike-specific TCR breadth and depth were elevated following two AZD1222 doses. Clonal diversity was possibly underestimated, and white British individuals and females predominated among donors.

This material consisted of peripheral blood, taken on day 0 of AZD1222 vaccination. The sequence came from an adult in good health. The chain employs TRBV5-1 and TRBJ2-1; TRBD1 aligns across 10 bases. Here the CDR3 DNA reads TGCGCCAGCAGCGTGCGGGGACAGGGGAGTCACAATGAGCAGTTCTTC. Its protein product is CASSVRGQGSHNEQFF.